These T cell receptor beta chains were read from a single sample in a study of cytomegalovirus exposure and HLA in healthy donors. This table comes from immunoSEQ multiplex PCR, and its TCRdb copy is limited to in-frame clones, with some not included. The table records about 120,000 clones, 55% to 65% of them present only once. The sequenced sample was PBMCs. The receptors here all came from a man aged 40-49 years in good health and CMV-seropositive. CDR3s include the opening cysteine and the closing phenylalanine or tryptophan. Each record gives: CDR3 length, D gene, clone size, V gene, J gene, CDR3 DNA, CDR3 protein. D genes are given only for firm matches. Clone size is shown for a subset of rows, as once, few, many or a class of expanded clone.

length: 14
D: NA
size: NA
V: TRBV7-2
J: TRBJ2-7
DNA: TGTGCCAGCAGCTTAAGTCTTGTCAGTAACGAGCAGTACTTC
CDR3: CASSLSLVSNEQYF

length: 14
D: NA
size: once
V: TRBV7-2
J: TRBJ1-5
DNA: TGTGCCAGCAGCCACACAGCTAGCAATCAGCCCCAGCATTTT
CDR3: CASSHTASNQPQHF

length: 15
D: NA
size: NA
V: TRBV29-1
J: TRBJ2-3
DNA: TGCAGCGTTGGAGGTCAGCTGACCCCCACAGATACGCAGTATTTT
CDR3: CSVGGQLTPTDTQYF

length: 15
D: NA
size: NA
V: TRBV9
J: TRBJ2-3
DNA: TGTGCCAGCAGCGTAGGATCTAGTATCGCAGATACGCAGTATTTT
CDR3: CASSVGSSIADTQYF

length: 14
D: TRBD1
size: few
V: TRBV6-5
J: TRBJ1-1
DNA: TGTGCCAGCAGTCTGGACAGGATGGCCACTGAAGCTTTCTTT
CDR3: CASSLDRMATEAFF

length: 14
D: TRBD1
size: NA
V: TRBV5-4
J: TRBJ1-2
DNA: TGTGCCAGCAGGTGGGGACAGGGGAACTATGGCTACACCTTC
CDR3: CASRWGQGNYGYTF

length: 14
D: TRBD1
size: NA
V: TRBV5-1
J: TRBJ2-7
DNA: TGCGCCAGCAGCTACTGGACAGGAACCTACGAGCAGTACTTC
CDR3: CASSYWTGTYEQYF

length: 16
D: NA
size: NA
V: TRBV6-1
J: TRBJ2-6
DNA: TGTGCCAGCAGTGACAGGGTGAGGTCTGGGGCCAACGTCCTGACTTTC
CDR3: CASSDRVRSGANVLTF

length: 14
D: NA
size: few
V: TRBV6-6
J: TRBJ1-1
DNA: TGTGCCAGCAGGCCCGGGACGTCGGGGGATGAAGCTTTCTTT
CDR3: CASRPGTSGDEAFF

length: 16
D: TRBD1
size: NA
V: TRBV27
J: TRBJ1-4
DNA: TGTGCCAGCAGTTCTCGCAGACAGGGACGGCGAGAAAAACTGTTTTTT
CDR3: CASSSRRQGRREKLFF